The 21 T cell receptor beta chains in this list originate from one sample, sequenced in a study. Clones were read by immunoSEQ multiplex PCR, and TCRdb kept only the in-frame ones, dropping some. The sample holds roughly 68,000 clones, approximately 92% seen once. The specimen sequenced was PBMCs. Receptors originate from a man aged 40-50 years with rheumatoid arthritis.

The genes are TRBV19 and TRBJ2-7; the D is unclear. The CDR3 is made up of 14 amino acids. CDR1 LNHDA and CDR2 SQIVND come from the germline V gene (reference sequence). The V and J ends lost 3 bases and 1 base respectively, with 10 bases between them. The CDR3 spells CASSIEAGSYEQYF. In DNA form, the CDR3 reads TGTGCCAGTAGTATCGAGGCCGGATCCTACGAGCAGTACTTC. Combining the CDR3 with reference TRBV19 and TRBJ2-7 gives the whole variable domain DGGITQSPKYLFRKEGQNVTLSCEQNLNHDAMYWYRQDPGQGLRLIYYSQIVNDFQKGDIAEGYSVSREKKESFPLTVTSAQKNPTAFYLCASSIEAGSYEQYFGPGTRLTVT.

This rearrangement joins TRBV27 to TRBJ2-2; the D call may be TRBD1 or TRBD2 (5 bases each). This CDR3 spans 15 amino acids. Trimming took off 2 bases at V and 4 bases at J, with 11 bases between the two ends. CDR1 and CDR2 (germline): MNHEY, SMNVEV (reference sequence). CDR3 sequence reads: CASSLVAGSTGELFF. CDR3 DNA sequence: TGTGCCAGCAGTTTAGTTGCAGGGAGCACCGGGGAGCTGTTTTTT.

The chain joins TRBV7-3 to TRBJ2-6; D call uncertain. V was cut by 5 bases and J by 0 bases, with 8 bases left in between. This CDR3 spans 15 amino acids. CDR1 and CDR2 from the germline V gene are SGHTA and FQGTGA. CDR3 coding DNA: TGTGCCAGCAGCCCAATCCTCTCTGGGGCCAACGTCCTGACTTTC. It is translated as CASSPILSGANVLTF.

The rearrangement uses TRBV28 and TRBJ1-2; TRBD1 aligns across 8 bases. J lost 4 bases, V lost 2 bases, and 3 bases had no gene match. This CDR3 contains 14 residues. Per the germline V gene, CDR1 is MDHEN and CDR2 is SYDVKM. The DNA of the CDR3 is TGTGCCAGCAGTTTACAGGGGGCCGGCTATGGCTACACCTTC. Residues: CASSLQGAGYGYTF.

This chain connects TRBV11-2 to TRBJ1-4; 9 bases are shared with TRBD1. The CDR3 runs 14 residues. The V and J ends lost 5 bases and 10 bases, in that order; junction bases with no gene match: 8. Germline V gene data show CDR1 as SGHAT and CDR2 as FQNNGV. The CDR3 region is CASSLRDRDGKLFF. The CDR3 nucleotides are TGTGCCAGCAGCCTTCGGGACAGGGATGGAAAACTGTTTTTT. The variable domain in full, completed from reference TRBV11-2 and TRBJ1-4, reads EAGVAQSPRYKIIEKRQSVAFWCNPISGHATLYWYQQILGQGPKLLIQFQNNGVVDDSQLPKDRFSAERLKGVDSTLKIQPAKLEDSAVYLCASSLRDRDGKLFFGSGTQLSVL.

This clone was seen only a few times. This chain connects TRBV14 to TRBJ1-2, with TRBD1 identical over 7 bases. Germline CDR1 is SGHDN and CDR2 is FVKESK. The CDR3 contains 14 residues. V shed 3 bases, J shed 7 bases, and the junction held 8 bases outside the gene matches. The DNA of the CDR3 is TGTGCCAGCAGCCATCAAGCCGGGACAGTTGGCTACACCTTC. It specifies CASSHQAGTVGYTF. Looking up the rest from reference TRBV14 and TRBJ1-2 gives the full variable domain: EAGVTQFPSHSVIEKGQTVTLRCDPISGHDNLYWYRRVMGKEIKFLLHFVKESKQDESGMPNNRFLAERTGGTYSTLKVQPAELEDSGVYFCASSHQAGTVGYTFGSGTRLTVV.

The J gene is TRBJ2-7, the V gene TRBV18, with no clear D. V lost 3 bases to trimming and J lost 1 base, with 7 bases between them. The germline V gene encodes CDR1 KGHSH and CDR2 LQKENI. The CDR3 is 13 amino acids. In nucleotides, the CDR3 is TGTGCCAGCTCACCCGACTTATCCTACGAGCAGTACTTC. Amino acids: CASSPDLSYEQYF. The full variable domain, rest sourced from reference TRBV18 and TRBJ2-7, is NAGVMQNPRHLVRRRGQEARLRCSPMKGHSHVYWYRQLPEEGLKFMVYLQKENIIDESGMPKERFSAEFPKEGPSILRIQQVVRGDSAAYFCASSPDLSYEQYFGPGTRLTVT.

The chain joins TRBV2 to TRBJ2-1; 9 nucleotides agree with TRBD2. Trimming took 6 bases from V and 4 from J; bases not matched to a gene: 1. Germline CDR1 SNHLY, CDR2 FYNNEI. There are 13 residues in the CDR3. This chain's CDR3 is CASRLAGYNEQFF. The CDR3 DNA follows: TGTGCCAGCAGGCTAGCGGGATACAATGAGCAGTTCTTC.

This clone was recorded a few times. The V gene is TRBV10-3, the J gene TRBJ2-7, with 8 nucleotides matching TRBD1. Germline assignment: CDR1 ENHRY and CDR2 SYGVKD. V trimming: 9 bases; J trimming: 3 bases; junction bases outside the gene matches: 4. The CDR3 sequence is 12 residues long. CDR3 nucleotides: TGTGCCATACAGGGGGATAGCTACGAGCAGTACTTC. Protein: CAIQGDSYEQYF.

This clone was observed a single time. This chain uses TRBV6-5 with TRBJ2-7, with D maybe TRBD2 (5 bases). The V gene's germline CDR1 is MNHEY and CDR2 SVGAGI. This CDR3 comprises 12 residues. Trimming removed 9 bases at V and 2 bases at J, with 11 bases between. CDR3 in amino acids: CASQGSTYEQYF. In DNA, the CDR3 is TGTGCCAGTCAAGGGAGTACCTACGAGCAGTACTTC.

The CDR3 sequence is CASSQDASNTEAFF. The CDR3 DNA is TGTGCCAGCAGCCAAGACGCGTCGAACACTGAAGCTTTCTTT. The chain has TRBV3-1 (or the pseudogene TRBV3-2) and TRBJ1-1; no reliable D call. CDR1 and CDR2 (germline): LGHDT, YNNKEL (reference sequence). Trimming left V 0 bases short and J 1 base short, with 6 bases between. The CDR3 contains 14 residues.

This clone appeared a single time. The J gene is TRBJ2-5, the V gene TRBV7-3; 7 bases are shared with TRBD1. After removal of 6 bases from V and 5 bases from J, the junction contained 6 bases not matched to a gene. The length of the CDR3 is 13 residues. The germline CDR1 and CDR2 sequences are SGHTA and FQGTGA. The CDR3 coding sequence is TGTGCCAGCAGTCAGACAGGGCGCGAGACCCAGTACTTC. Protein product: CASSQTGRETQYF.

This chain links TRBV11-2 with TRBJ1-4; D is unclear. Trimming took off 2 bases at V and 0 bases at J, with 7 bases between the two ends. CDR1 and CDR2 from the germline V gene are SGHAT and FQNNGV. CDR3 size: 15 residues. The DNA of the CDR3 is TGTGCCAGCAGCTTAACAAGAGCAACTAATGAAAAACTGTTTTTT. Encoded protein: CASSLTRATNEKLFF.

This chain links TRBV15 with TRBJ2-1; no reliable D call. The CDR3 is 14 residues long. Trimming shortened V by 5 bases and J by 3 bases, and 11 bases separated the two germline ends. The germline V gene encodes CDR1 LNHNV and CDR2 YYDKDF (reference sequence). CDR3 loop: CATSDSRYYNEQFF. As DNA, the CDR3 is TGTGCCACCAGCGACTCTCGATACTACAATGAGCAGTTCTTC.

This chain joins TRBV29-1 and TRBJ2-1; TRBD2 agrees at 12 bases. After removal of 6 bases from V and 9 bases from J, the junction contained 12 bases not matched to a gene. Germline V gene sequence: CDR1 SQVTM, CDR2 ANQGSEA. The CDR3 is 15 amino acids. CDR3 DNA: TGCAGCGTCGACCGACTAGCGGGAGCTCGGGGTGAGCAGTTCTTC. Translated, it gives CSVDRLAGARGEQFF.

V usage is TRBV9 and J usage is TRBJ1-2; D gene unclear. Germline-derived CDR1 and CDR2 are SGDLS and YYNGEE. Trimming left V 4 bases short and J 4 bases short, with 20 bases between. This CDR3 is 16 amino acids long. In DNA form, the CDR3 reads TGTGCCAGCAGCACCTCCCGACTTGAGGGTAGCTATGGCTACACCTTC. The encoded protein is CASSTSRLEGSYGYTF.

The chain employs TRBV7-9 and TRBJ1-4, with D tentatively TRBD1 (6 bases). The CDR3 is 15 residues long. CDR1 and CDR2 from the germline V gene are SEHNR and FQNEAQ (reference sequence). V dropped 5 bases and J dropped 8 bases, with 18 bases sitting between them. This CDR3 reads CASSLRGGREEKLFF. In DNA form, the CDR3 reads TGTGCCAGCAGCCTTAGGGGGGGAAGAGAGGAAAAACTGTTTTTT.

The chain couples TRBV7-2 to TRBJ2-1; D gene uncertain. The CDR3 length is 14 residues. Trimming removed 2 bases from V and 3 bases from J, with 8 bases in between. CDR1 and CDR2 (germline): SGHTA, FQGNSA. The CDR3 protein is CASSLSMGYNEQFF. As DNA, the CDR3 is TGTGCCAGCAGCTTATCGATGGGCTACAATGAGCAGTTCTTC.

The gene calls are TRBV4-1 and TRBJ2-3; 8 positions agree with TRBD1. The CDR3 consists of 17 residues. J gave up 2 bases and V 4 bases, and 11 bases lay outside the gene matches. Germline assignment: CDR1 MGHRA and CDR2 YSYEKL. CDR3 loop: CASSRRGQGLDTDTQYF. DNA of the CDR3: TGCGCCAGCAGCCGACGTGGACAGGGTCTAGACACAGATACGCAGTATTTT.

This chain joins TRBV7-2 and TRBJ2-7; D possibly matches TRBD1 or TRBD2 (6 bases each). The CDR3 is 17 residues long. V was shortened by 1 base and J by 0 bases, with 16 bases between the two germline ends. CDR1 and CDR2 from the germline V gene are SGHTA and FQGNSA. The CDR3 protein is CASSLVGGTPSSYEQYF. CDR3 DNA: TGTGCCAGCAGCTTAGTAGGGGGGACTCCTAGCTCCTACGAGCAGTACTTC.

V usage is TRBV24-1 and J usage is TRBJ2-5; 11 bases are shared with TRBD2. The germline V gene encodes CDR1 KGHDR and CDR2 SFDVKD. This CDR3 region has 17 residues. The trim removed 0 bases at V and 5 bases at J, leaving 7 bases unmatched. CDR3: CATSDLKLAGGGETQYF. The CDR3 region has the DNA TGTGCCACCAGTGATTTGAAGCTAGCGGGAGGTGGTGAGACCCAGTACTTC.